The source of this T cell receptor (beta chain) is a study of T cell changes during pregnancy in multiple sclerosis. Germline CDR1 reads LNHDA; CDR2 reads SQIVND (reference sequence). V was pared by 1 base and J by 9 bases, with 13 bases between. The CDR3 runs to 13 residues. Measured with immunoSEQ multiplex PCR; TCRdb has only the in-frame clones, and not every one. The profile covers fewer than 85,000 clones, with 92% appearing a single time and 2.5% to 3.5% taken by the ten largest. The specimen comprised peripheral blood, sampled in the third trimester of pregnancy. The rearrangement uses TRBV19 and TRBJ2-7; D not certain. The TCR sequence derives from a female donor in good health, enrolled as a control in a pregnancy study. The CDR3 region is CASSIGRDSGQYF. The CDR3 DNA sequence: TGTGCCAGTAGTATAGGAAGAGATTCCGGGCAGTACTTC.